The 20 T cell receptor beta chains below all came from one sample that was sequenced in a study of cytotoxic CD8 clonotypes in ibrutinib-treated CLL. Profiled with immunoSEQ multiplex PCR; TCRdb holds only in-frame clones, not every one. The data contain under 300,000 clones, around 77% of them seen just once; the ten biggest clones take up approximately 5.1%. Sequenced here: PBMCs, sampled at disease progression, from a patient treated with ibrutinib. These receptors came from a human donor with chronic lymphocytic leukemia.

The chain has TRBV21-1 and TRBJ2-1. TRBV21-1 is classified as a pseudogene. The length of the CDR3 is 16 residues. CDR3 in DNA: TGTGCCAGCAGCGGACGGACCTGTCCCCGGGTGCATGAGCAGTTCTTC. Residues: CASSGRTCPRVHEQFF.

This chain uses TRBV28 with TRBJ1-5; 7 bases fit TRBD1. Germline values: CDR1 MDHEN, CDR2 SYDVKM. Trimming at V came to 10 bases and at J to 5 bases, leaving 8 bases not matched to a gene. CDR3 size: 13 residues. For the CDR3, the DNA is TGTGCCACTCAACCAGACAGGGATCAGCCCCAGCATTTT. It encodes CATQPDRDQPQHF.

The chain joins TRBV9 to TRBJ2-1; either TRBD1 or TRBD2 may fit D (5 bases each). CDR1 SGDLS and CDR2 YYNGEE come from the germline V gene. Trimming pared 4 bases from V and 0 bases from J, leaving 11 bases between. This CDR3 contains 15 residues. CDR3 amino acids: CASSNRDHSYNEQFF. In nucleotides, the CDR3 is TGTGCCAGCAGCAACCGGGACCACTCCTACAATGAGCAGTTCTTC.

The V gene is TRBV7-9, the J gene TRBJ2-3, with TRBD2 identical over 8 bases. The CDR3 contains 16 residues. V lost 2 bases to trimming and J lost 3 bases; unmatched junction nucleotides: 7. Germline assignment: CDR1 SEHNR and CDR2 FQNEAQ (reference sequence). The DNA for the CDR3 is TGTGCCAGCAGCTTAATGATAGCGGGATTAACAGATACGCAGTATTTT. It translates to CASSLMIAGLTDTQYF.

The chain has TRBV6-1 and TRBJ1-5; 7 nucleotides agree with TRBD1. Trimming removed 4 bases from V and 2 bases from J; junction bases left unmatched: 8. The CDR3 extends over 16 amino acids. Germline V gene data show CDR1 as MNHNS and CDR2 as SASEGT. CDR3 region: CASSARGGIGNQPQHF. CDR3 sequence (DNA): TGTGCCAGCAGTGCCCGAGGGGGCATTGGCAATCAGCCCCAGCATTTT.

The CDR3 region has the DNA TGCGCCAGCAGCCCCTCCCCACGGCAAGAGACCCAGTACTTC. This sequence encodes CASSPSPRQETQYF. This chain links TRBV4-3 with TRBJ2-5; no reliable D call. The germline V gene encodes CDR1 LGHNA and CDR2 YSLEER. V lost 4 bases and J lost 2, with 11 bases in between. This CDR3 comprises 14 residues.

This clone came up a few times. The rearrangement uses TRBV5-5 and TRBJ2-7; weak D call: TRBD2 (6 bases). The germline V and J ends were trimmed by 0 bases and 2 bases, with 9 bases remaining between them. Looked up from germline, CDR1 is SGHKS and CDR2 is YYEKEE (reference sequence). CDR3 length: 14 residues. CDR3 nucleotides: TGTGCCAGCAGCTTGGCGGGGGACCCCTACGAGCAGTACTTC. Translation gives CASSLAGDPYEQYF. Combining the CDR3 with reference TRBV5-5 and TRBJ2-7 gives the whole variable domain DAGVTQSPTHLIKTRGQQVTLRCSPISGHKSVSWYQQVLGQGPQFIFQYYEKEERGRGNFPDRFSARQFPNYSSELNVNALLLGDSALYLCASSLAGDPYEQYFGPGTRLTVT.

The chain joins TRBV13 to TRBJ1-2, with TRBD1 identical over 8 bases. Trimming took 2 bases from V and 5 from J; bases not matched to a gene: 1. The germline gives CDR1 PRHDT, CDR2 FYEKMQ (reference sequence). This CDR3 spans 13 amino acids. CDR3 in amino acids: CASSLQGAYGYTF. CDR3 DNA: TGTGCCAGCAGCTTACAGGGGGCTTATGGCTACACCTTC.

This clone was recorded a few times. The genes are TRBV13 and TRBJ2-3, with D possibly matching TRBD2 (5 bases). Looked up from germline, CDR1 is PRHDT and CDR2 is FYEKMQ (reference sequence). The ends were cut back, 6 bases at V and 1 base at J, with 11 bases in the middle. The CDR3 totals 14 residues. This CDR3 reads CASREERRTDTQYF. The CDR3 DNA is TGTGCCAGCAGGGAAGAGCGGCGCACAGATACGCAGTATTTT.

The chain combines TRBV7-9 with TRBJ1-1; the D is unclear. The CDR3 consists of 12 residues. From germline, CDR1 is SEHNR and CDR2 FQNEAQ (reference sequence). V was trimmed by 6 bases and J by 2 bases, leaving 7 bases between them. The CDR3 reads CASRDDNTEAFF. The DNA of the CDR3 is TGTGCCAGCAGAGATGACAACACTGAAGCTTTCTTT.

The V and J genes are TRBV5-1 and TRBJ1-3, with D maybe TRBD1 (6 bases). Germline CDR1 reads SGHRS; CDR2 reads YFSETQ. The CDR3 extends over 16 amino acids. V lost 1 base and J 10 bases, leaving 21 bases between the germline ends. The CDR3 DNA reads as TGCGCCAGCAGCTTGAATGGGGGCTCGTTGGGAGGGACCATATATTTT. Its translation: CASSLNGGSLGGTIYF. The complete variable domain, with remaining parts taken from reference TRBV5-1 and TRBJ1-3, reads KAGVTQTPRYLIKTRGQQVTLSCSPISGHRSVSWYQQTPGQGLQFLFEYFSETQRNKGNFPGRFSGRQFSNSRSEMNVSTLELGDSALYLCASSLNGGSLGGTIYFGEGSWLTVV.

The genes are TRBV20-1 and TRBJ1-2; possibly TRBD1 for D (5 bases). Trimming shortened V by 5 bases and J by 13 bases, and 17 bases separated the two germline ends. The CDR3 sequence is 11 residues long. Germline V gene data show CDR1 as DFQATT and CDR2 as SNEGSKA (reference sequence). The CDR3 DNA reads as TGCAGTGCTGCGCCTGGGGGGGTCTCCACCTTC. Amino acid sequence: CSAAPGGVSTF.

Only a few counts were recorded for this clone. The chain is built from TRBV12-5 and TRBJ1-2; 8 bases agree with TRBD1. Germline V lookup: CDR1 LGHNT, CDR2 FRNRAP. With V trimmed by 6 bases and J by 7 bases, 1 base remained unmatched. This CDR3 has 11 amino acids. CDR3 sequence reads: CASGTGVGYTF. In nucleotides, the CDR3 is TGTGCTAGTGGGACAGGGGTTGGCTACACCTTC.

V usage is TRBV28 and J usage is TRBJ1-5; D is unresolved. The germline CDR1 and CDR2 sequences are MDHEN and SYDVKM. The CDR3 is 12 residues long. Trimming took off 8 bases at V and 1 base at J, with 6 bases between the two ends. The CDR3 reads CASSESNQPQHF. The CDR3 DNA reads TGTGCCAGCTCAGAGAGCAATCAGCCCCAGCATTTT.

V gene TRBV2 combines with J gene TRBJ2-7; 7 bases agree with TRBD1. The CDR3 extends over 15 amino acids. From germline, CDR1 is SNHLY and CDR2 FYNNEI. Trimming removed 1 base from V and 3 bases from J; junction bases left unmatched: 6. CDR3 in amino acids: CASSEGTGDLYEQYF. CDR3 nucleotide sequence: TGTGCCAGCAGTGAAGGAACAGGGGATCTCTACGAGCAGTACTTC.

Of note for this clone: The sample carries other DNA sequences with the same CDR3. The genes are TRBV4-1 and TRBJ2-3; no firm D call. V shed 0 bases and J shed 3 bases, with 7 bases lying between them. In germline, CDR1 is MGHRA, CDR2 YSYEKL. This CDR3 contains 14 residues. The CDR3 DNA reads TGCGCCAGCAGCCAAGAACGGGTAACAGATACGCAGTATTTT. Its protein product is CASSQERVTDTQYF.

CDR3: CASRSAGGLFF. The DNA for the CDR3 is TGTGCCAGCAGGAGTGCTGGTGGGCTGTTTTTT. This chain uses TRBV6-6 with TRBJ2-2; D ambiguous. This CDR3 has 11 residues. Germline assignment: CDR1 MNHNY and CDR2 SVGAGI (reference sequence). Trimming took 6 bases from V and 13 from J, leaving 12 bases between them.

The V call is TRBV7-9, the J call TRBJ2-5; D tentatively reads TRBD1 or TRBD2 (5 bases each). Germline V gene data show CDR1 as SEHNR and CDR2 as FQNEAQ (reference sequence). V dropped 5 bases and J dropped 1 base, with 17 bases sitting between them. CDR3 length: 16 residues. The CDR3 loop reads CASSIRGGGLQETQYF. The DNA for the CDR3 is TGTGCCAGCAGCATTAGGGGCGGAGGCCTCCAAGAGACCCAGTACTTC.

CDR3 in DNA: TGTGCCAGCGCCGACCCTGACCGGGACAGGGGGAACGAGCAGTACTTC. Encoded protein: CASADPDRDRGNEQYF. The V gene is TRBV6-4, the J gene TRBJ2-7; the match to TRBD1 covers 11 bases. The CDR3 totals 16 residues. Germline assignment: CDR1 MRHNA and CDR2 SNTAGT. V gave up 8 bases and J gave up 5 bases; unmatched junction bases: 14.

The chain is built from TRBV7-9 and TRBJ2-4, with D tentatively TRBD1 or TRBD2 (5 bases each). The CDR3 consists of 15 residues. Germline-derived CDR1 and CDR2 are SEHNR and FQNEAQ (reference sequence). Trimming left V 1 base short and J 4 bases short, with 11 bases between. CDR3 in DNA: TGTGCCAGCAGCTTAGACGGGACCAAGAAAAACATTCAGTACTTC. This sequence encodes CASSLDGTKKNIQYF.